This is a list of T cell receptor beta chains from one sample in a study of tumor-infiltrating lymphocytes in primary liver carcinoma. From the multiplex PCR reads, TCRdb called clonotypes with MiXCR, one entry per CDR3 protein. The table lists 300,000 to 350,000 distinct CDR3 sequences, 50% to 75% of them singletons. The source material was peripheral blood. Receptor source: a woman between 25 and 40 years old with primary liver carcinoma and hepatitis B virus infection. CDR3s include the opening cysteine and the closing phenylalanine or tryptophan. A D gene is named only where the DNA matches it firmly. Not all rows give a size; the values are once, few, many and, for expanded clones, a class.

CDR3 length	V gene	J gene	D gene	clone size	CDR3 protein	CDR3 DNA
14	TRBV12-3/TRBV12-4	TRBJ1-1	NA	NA	CTSSPRMENTEAFF	TGTACCAGCAGTCCCCGAATGGAGAACACTGAAGCTTTCTTT
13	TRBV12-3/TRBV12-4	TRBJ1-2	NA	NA	CASSTGLVLGYTF	TGTGCCAGCAGTACGGGACTTGTTCTAGGCTACACCTTC
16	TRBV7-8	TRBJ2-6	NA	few	CASSSTGRSGANVLTF	TGTGCCAGCAGCTCCACAGGGCGTTCTGGGGCCAACGTCCTGACTTTC
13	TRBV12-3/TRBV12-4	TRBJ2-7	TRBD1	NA	CASSLVQGEEQYF	TGTGCCAGCAGTTTAGTACAGGGGGAGGAGCAGTACTTC
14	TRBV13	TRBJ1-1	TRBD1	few	CASSIQDRGTEAFF	TGTGCCAGCAGCATACAGGACAGGGGCACTGAAGCTTTCTTT
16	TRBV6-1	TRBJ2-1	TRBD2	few	CASRLLTSGRANEQFF	TGTGCCAGCAGGCTCCTGACTAGCGGGAGGGCCAATGAGCAGTTCTTC
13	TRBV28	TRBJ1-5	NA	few	CASSLYGNQPQHF	TGTGCCAGCAGTTTATATGGGAATCAGCCCCAGCATTTT
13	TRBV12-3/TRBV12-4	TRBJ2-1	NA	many	CASKSHLLEGQFF	TGTGCCAGCAAGTCACACTTACTGGAGGGGCAGTTCTTC
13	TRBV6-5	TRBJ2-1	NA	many	CASSSTRGNEQFF	TGTGCCAGCAGTTCTACTCGAGGGAATGAGCAGTTCTTC
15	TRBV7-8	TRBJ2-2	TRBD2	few	CASPAPGLARGELFF	TGTGCCAGCCCTGCCCCGGGACTAGCTCGTGGGGAGCTGTTTTTT
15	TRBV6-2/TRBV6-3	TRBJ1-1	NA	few	CASGRGDHMNTEAFF	TGTGCCAGCGGGAGGGGCGACCACATGAACACTGAAGCTTTCTTT
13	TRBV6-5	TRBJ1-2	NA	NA	CASRATGSYGCTF	TGTGCCAGCAGGGCGACGGGGTCCTATGGCTGCACCTTC
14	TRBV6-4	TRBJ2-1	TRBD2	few	CASSVLAGASEQFF	TGTGCCAGCAGCGTACTAGCGGGAGCAAGTGAGCAGTTCTTC
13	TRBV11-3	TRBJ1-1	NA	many	CASSLDLETEAFF	TGTGCCAGCAGCTTAGATCTGGAAACTGAAGCTTTCTTT
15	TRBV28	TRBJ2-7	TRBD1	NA	CASTGTGTGFYEQYF	TGTGCCAGCACTGGAACCGGGACAGGGTTCTACGAGCAGTACTTC
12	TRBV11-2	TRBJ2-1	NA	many	CASSLSRNEQFF	TGTGCCAGCAGCTTAAGCAGAAATGAGCAGTTCTTC
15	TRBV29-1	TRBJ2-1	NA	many	CSVEPPPPSTIEQFF	TGCAGCGTTGAACCACCTCCACCATCCACAATCGAGCAGTTCTTC
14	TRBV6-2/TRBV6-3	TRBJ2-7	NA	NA	CASSPSGPVYEQYF	TGTGCCAGCAGCCCCTCTGGCCCGGTTTACGAGCAGTACTTC
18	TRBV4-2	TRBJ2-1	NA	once	CPSSQEGSSVKHYNEQFF	TGCCCCAGCAGCCAAGAGGGGTCTAGCGTGAAGCACTACAATGAGCAGTTCTTC
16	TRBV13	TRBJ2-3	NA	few	CASSRLDLNFPDTQYF	TGTGCCAGCAGCCGCCTGGATTTAAACTTTCCGGATACGCAGTATTTT
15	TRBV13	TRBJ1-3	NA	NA	CASSLRQYSGDTIYF	TGTGCCAGCAGCCTAAGACAGTACTCTGGAGACACCATATATTTT
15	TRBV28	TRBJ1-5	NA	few	CASSLGGMGSQPQHF	TGTGCCAGCAGTTTGGGAGGCATGGGGAGTCAGCCCCAGCATTTT
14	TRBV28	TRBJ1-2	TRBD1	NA	CASIRQGMNYGYTF	TGTGCCAGCATACGACAGGGGATGAACTATGGCTACACCTTC
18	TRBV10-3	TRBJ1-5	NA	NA	CAISEEGRWRSSNQPQHF	TGTGCCATCAGTGAGGAGGGGAGATGGCGGTCCAGCAATCAGCCCCAGCATTTT
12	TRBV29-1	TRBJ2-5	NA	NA	CSVGKGGETQYF	TGCAGCGTTGGGAAAGGGGGAGAGACCCAGTACTTC
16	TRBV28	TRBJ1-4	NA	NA	CASSLGDPSTNEKLFF	TGTGCCAGCAGTTTGGGGGATCCCTCAACTAATGAAAAACTGTTTTTT